Listed below are T cell receptor beta chains from one sample, sequenced in a study of beta chain features in type 1 diabetes. The method was immunoSEQ multiplex PCR; TCRdb's version includes in-frame clones alone and lacks a portion of them. The sample records about 260,000 clones, about a fifth being singletons. The specimen was naive CD4+ T cells from blood. These receptors all stem from a woman aged 40-49 years with type 1 diabetes. The CDR3 runs from the conserved cysteine through the conserved F or W. A D gene is named only where the DNA matches it firmly. Only some rows state a clone size, as once, few, many or a class for expanded clones.

d_call j_call clone_size v_call cdr3_nt cdr3_aa
TRBD2 TRBJ2-1 - TRBV4-2 TGTGCCAGCAGCCAAGATCTGGGACTAGCGGGCAATGAGCAGTTCTTC CASSQDLGLAGNEQFF
- TRBJ2-5 - TRBV9 TGTGCCAGCAGCGAGGGGGGGAACCAAGAGACCCAGTACTTC CASSEGGNQETQYF
TRBD1 TRBJ1-1 - TRBV5-1 TGCGCCAGCAGCCCGGGACAGGAGCTCACTGAAGCTTTCTTT CASSPGQELTEAFF
- TRBJ1-3 - TRBV9 TGTGCCAGCAGCGTAGGCCTCGGGACACTAGACACCATATATTTT CASSVGLGTLDTIYF
- TRBJ1-2 - TRBV4-2 TGTGCCAGCAGCCGACAGGCGGAGGACGGCTACACCTTC CASSRQAEDGYTF
TRBD1 TRBJ1-1 - TRBV29-1 TGCAGCGGGAAAGGACAGGAGAACACTGAAGCTTTCTTT CSGKGQENTEAFF
TRBD1 TRBJ2-7 - TRBV28 TGTGCCAGCAGTACCCTCGGGACAGGGGTAGGCGAGCAGTACTTC CASSTLGTGVGEQYF
TRBD1 TRBJ2-1 few TRBV7-3 TGTGCCAGCAGCTCAGGGGGCAGTGAGCAGTTCTTC CASSSGGSEQFF
TRBD1 TRBJ2-6 - TRBV7-9 TGTGCCAGCAGCAAAACCGGGACAGGGATCTCTGGGGCCAACGTCCTGACTTTC CASSKTGTGISGANVLTF
- TRBJ2-5 few TRBV19 TGTGCCAGTTCCAGAGGTGGACAAGAGACCCAGTACTTC CASSRGGQETQYF
- TRBJ2-5 - TRBV18 TGTGCCAGCTCACCAGGGGAGGAAGAGACCCAGTACTTC CASSPGEEETQYF
- TRBJ2-7 - TRBV11-2 TGTGCCAGCAGCTCTCAGCGCTACGAGCAGTACTTC CASSSQRYEQYF
TRBD1 TRBJ2-5 few TRBV4-3 TGCGCCAGCAGCCAAGTGTCTCCGGACAGGGGGCCGGAGACCCAGTACTTC CASSQVSPDRGPETQYF
- TRBJ2-7 - TRBV7-2 TGTGCCAGCAGCGACTATTCCTACGAGCAGTACTTC CASSDYSYEQYF
TRBD1 TRBJ2-2 few TRBV2 TGTGCCAGCAGTCCGGACAGGGCAGACACCGGGGAGCTGTTTTTT CASSPDRADTGELFF
- TRBJ2-7 few TRBV14 TGTGCCAGCAGCCAAGAGGCTAGCAGGCGCTACGAGCAGTACTTC CASSQEASRRYEQYF
- TRBJ2-2 - TRBV29-1 TGCAGCGTCGAGAGGAGAGGGACCGGGGAGCTGTTTTTT CSVERRGTGELFF
TRBD1 TRBJ2-1 once TRBV7-3 TGTGCCAGCAGCCTGGGGACCTCGGGACAGCCACAGTTCTTC CASSLGTSGQPQFF
- TRBJ2-5 - TRBV15 TGTGCCACCAGCAGAGACCCCAGGGCGTATGGGACCCAGTACTTC CATSRDPRAYGTQYF
- TRBJ2-1 - TRBV4-3 TGCGCCAGCAGCCAAGATCATCGCCAGGCCCGTTACAATGAGCAGTTCTTC CASSQDHRQARYNEQFF
- TRBJ1-4 - TRBV7-9 TGTGCCAGCAGCTTCCGGAGGACAGCAACTAATGAAAAACTGTTTTTT CASSFRRTATNEKLFF
TRBD1 TRBJ2-5 - TRBV5-4 TGTGCCAGCACCAAACAACAGGGGGCCGGGGAGACCCAGTACTTC CASTKQQGAGETQYF
- TRBJ2-5 once TRBV18 TGTGCCAGCTCACCAGGCCCAGAGACCCAGTACTTC CASSPGPETQYF
TRBD1 TRBJ1-2 few TRBV5-1 TGCGCCAGCAGCGAAGGACAGGGGGCCTATGGCTACACCTTC CASSEGQGAYGYTF
TRBD2 TRBJ2-7 - TRBV4-2 TGTGCCAGCAGCTTCTCTAGCGGGACCTACGAGCAGTACTTC CASSFSSGTYEQYF
TRBD1 TRBJ2-3 - TRBV5-4 TGTGCCAGCAGCGCCTCGGGACAGGGAAAGATTAGGCAGTATTTT CASSASGQGKIRQYF
- TRBJ2-3 few TRBV15 TGTGCCACCAGCAACGGAGGGATCCCAGATACGCAGTATTTT CATSNGGIPDTQYF
- TRBJ2-5 few TRBV5-1 TGCGCCAGCAGCCCCTTGGGGGCAGGTGGAGAGACCCAGTACTTC CASSPLGAGGETQYF
TRBD2 TRBJ2-7 few TRBV25-1 TGTGCCAGCAGTGAGCCAACTAGCGCCTACGAGCAGTACTTC CASSEPTSAYEQYF
TRBD1 TRBJ2-7 - TRBV7-9 TGTGCCAGCACCGTCCAGAGGGACAGACTCTACGAGCAGTACTTC CASTVQRDRLYEQYF
- TRBJ2-1 few TRBV25-1 TGTGCCAGCAGTGATCCCAGACAGCTTAGCTCCTACAATGAGCAGTTCTTC CASSDPRQLSSYNEQFF
TRBD1 TRBJ2-5 - TRBV6-6 TGTGCCAGCAGGGCCCAGGGGGCCCAAGAGACCCAGTACTTC CASRAQGAQETQYF
- TRBJ1-1 - TRBV20-1 TGCAGTGCCCAGAGGGGGACTGAAGCTTTCTTT CSAQRGTEAFF
TRBD1 TRBJ1-4 - TRBV7-2 TGTGCCAGCAGCTTAGCGCGGGACAGCCTTGAAAAACTGTTTTTT CASSLARDSLEKLFF
TRBD1 TRBJ2-2 - TRBV5-1 TGCGCCAGCAGCAGACAGGGGGAGAACACCGGGGAGCTGTTTTTT CASSRQGENTGELFF
- TRBJ1-5 few TRBV18 TGTGCCAGCTCACCAGGGGCTAGCAATCAGCCCCAGCATTTT CASSPGASNQPQHF
- TRBJ2-3 few TRBV19 TGTGCCAGTAGTATACTACAGGGACATACGCAGTATTTT CASSILQGHTQYF
TRBD2 TRBJ2-1 few TRBV30 TGTGCCTGGCTCCGCACTAGCGGGAGAGCGACTGAGCAGTTCTTC CAWLRTSGRATEQFF
TRBD1 TRBJ2-5 - TRBV29-1 TGCAGCGCCCTAGGGGGACAGGGAAGAGAGACCCAGTACTTC CSALGGQGRETQYF
TRBD1 TRBJ2-7 - TRBV6-6 TGTGCCAGCAGCTCCGGGACAGATAACTACGAGCAGTACTTC CASSSGTDNYEQYF
TRBD2 TRBJ2-1 few TRBV29-1 TGCAGCACCACTAGCGGGAGGACTGAGCAGTTCTTC CSTTSGRTEQFF
TRBD1 TRBJ1-5 once TRBV6-5 TGTGCCAGCAGTTACGCGACAGGGGCTCAGCCCCAGCATTTT CASSYATGAQPQHF
TRBD1 TRBJ2-7 few TRBV5-1 TGCGCCAGCAGCTCCACAGACAGGGGGTACGAGCAGTACTTC CASSSTDRGYEQYF
TRBD1 TRBJ2-7 few TRBV27 TGTGCCAGCAGCACGACAGGGGATGAGCAGTACTTC CASSTTGDEQYF
- TRBJ2-3 few TRBV25-1 TGTGCCAGCGCTCTAGCGCTAGGCACAGATACGCAGTATTTT CASALALGTDTQYF
- TRBJ1-1 few TRBV20-1 TGCAGTGCGGGAGGGGGGACTGAAGCTTTCTTT CSAGGGTEAFF
- TRBJ1-3 - TRBV5-8 TGTGCCAGCAGCTTGTCGGCTGGAAACACCATATATTTT CASSLSAGNTIYF
TRBD1 TRBJ2-7 - TRBV10-3 TGTGCCATCAGTGATAACCCTGTGGGAGGACAGGGGTACTTC CAISDNPVGGQGYF
- TRBJ2-6 few TRBV2 TGTGCCAGCAGTGCTCGGCAGGGCCAGTACTCTGGGGCCAACGTCCTGACTTTC CASSARQGQYSGANVLTF
TRBD2 TRBJ2-1 few TRBV5-1 TGCGCCAGCAGCTCCGTCTCCCCCGGGACTAGCGGGGGGGCAGACAATGAGCAGTTCTTC CASSSVSPGTSGGADNEQFF
TRBD1 TRBJ2-7 - TRBV28 TGTGCCAGCACCCCCACCTGGGACAGTTCCCTCGAGCAGTACTTC CASTPTWDSSLEQYF